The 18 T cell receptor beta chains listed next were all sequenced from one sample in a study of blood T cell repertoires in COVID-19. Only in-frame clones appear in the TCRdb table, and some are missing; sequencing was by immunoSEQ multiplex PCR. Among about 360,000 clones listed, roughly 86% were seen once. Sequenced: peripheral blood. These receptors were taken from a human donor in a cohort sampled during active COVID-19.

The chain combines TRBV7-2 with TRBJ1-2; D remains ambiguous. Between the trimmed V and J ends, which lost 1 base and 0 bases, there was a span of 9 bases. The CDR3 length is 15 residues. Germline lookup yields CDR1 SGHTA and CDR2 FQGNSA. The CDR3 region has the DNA TGTGCCAGCAGCTTAGGGGCCAGCCCTAACTATGGCTACACCTTC. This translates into CASSLGASPNYGYTF.

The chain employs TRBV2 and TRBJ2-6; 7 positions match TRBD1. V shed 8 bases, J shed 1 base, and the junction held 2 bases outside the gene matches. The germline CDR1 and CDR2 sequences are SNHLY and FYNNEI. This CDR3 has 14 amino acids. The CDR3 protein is CASRRGSGANVLTF. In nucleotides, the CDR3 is TGTGCCAGCCGCAGGGGGTCTGGGGCCAACGTCCTGACTTTC.

CDR3 residues: CASSTPGGPSSYNEQFF. CDR3 DNA: TGTGCCAGCAGCACTCCCGGGGGGCCGAGCTCCTACAATGAGCAGTTCTTC. The rearrangement uses TRBV2 and TRBJ2-1, with D possibly matching TRBD2 (7 bases). CDR1 is SNHLY, CDR2 FYNNEI, per germline. V was clipped by 6 bases and J by 0 bases, with 18 bases between them. This CDR3 has 17 residues.

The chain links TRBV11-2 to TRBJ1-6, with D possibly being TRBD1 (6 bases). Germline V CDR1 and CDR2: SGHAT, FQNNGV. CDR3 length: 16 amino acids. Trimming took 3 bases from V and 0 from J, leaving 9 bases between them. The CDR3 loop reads CASSFGQSSYNSPLHF. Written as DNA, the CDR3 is TGTGCCAGCAGCTTTGGACAGAGCTCCTATAATTCACCCCTCCACTTT.

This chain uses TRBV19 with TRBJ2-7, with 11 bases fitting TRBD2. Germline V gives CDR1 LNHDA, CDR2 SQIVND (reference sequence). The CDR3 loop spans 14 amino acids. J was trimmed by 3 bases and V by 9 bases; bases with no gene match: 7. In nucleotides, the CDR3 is TGTGCCAGCCACCCCGGGACTAGCGGCTACGAGCAGTACTTC. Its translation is CASHPGTSGYEQYF. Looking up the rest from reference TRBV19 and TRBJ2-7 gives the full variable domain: DGGITQSPKYLFRKEGQNVTLSCEQNLNHDAMYWYRQDPGQGLRLIYYSQIVNDFQKGDIAEGYSVSREKKESFPLTVTSAQKNPTAFYLCASHPGTSGYEQYFGPGTRLTVT.

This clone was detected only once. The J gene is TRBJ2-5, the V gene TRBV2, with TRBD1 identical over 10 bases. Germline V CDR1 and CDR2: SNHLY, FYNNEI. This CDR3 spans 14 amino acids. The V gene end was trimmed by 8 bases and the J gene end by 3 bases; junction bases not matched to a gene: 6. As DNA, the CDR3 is TGTGCCAGCCACCCAGGGACAGGGGAAGAGACCCAGTACTTC. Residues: CASHPGTGEETQYF.

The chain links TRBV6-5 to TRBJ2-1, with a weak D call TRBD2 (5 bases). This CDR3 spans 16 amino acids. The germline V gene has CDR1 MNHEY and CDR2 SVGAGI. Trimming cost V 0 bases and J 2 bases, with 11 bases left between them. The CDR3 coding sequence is TGTGCCAGCAGTTACTCCGGGGTGGCAGCCTACAATGAGCAGTTCTTC. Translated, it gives CASSYSGVAAYNEQFF.

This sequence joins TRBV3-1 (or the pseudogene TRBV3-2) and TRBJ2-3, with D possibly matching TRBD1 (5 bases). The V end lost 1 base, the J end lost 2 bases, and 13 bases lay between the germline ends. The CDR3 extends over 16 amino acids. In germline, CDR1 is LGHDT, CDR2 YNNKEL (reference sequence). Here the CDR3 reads CASSQGGRALTDTQYF. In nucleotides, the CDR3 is TGTGCCAGCAGCCAAGGCGGCAGGGCCCTCACAGATACGCAGTATTTT.

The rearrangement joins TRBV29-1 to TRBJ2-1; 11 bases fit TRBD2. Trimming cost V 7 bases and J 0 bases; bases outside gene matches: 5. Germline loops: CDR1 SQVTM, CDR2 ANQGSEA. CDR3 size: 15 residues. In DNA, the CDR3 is TGCAGCGGTAGCGGGGGGGGTAGCTCCTACAATGAGCAGTTCTTC. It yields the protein CSGSGGGSSYNEQFF.

CDR3 coding DNA: TGTGCCAGTAGTCCCGGACAGTTTAATGAAAAACTGTTTTTT. It specifies CASSPGQFNEKLFF. The J gene is TRBJ1-4, the V gene TRBV19; D might be TRBD1 (6 bases). V was pared by 5 bases and J by 4 bases, with 11 bases between. CDR1 is LNHDA and CDR2 is SQIVND in the germline V gene (reference sequence). This CDR3 comprises 14 residues.

DNA of the CDR3: TGTGCCAGCAGCTTGGGACAGGGCGGTGCGGATCAGCCCCAGCATTTT. Encoded protein: CASSLGQGGADQPQHF. The chain links TRBV7-9 to TRBJ1-5; 9 bases line up with TRBD1. Germline CDR1 SEHNR, CDR2 FQNEAQ (reference sequence). The CDR3 totals 16 residues. With 3 bases clipped from V and 5 bases from J, the junction kept 8 bases outside the gene matches.

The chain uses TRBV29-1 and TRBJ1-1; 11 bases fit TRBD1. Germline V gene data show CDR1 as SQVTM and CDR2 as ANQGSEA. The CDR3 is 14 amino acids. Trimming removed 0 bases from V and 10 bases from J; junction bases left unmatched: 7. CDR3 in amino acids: CSVEESGTGGSAFF. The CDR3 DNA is TGCAGCGTTGAAGAATCTGGGACAGGGGGTTCAGCTTTCTTT. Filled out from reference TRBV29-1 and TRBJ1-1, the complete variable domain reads SAVISQKPSRDICQRGTSLTIQCQVDSQVTMMFWYRQQPGQSLTLIATANQGSEATYESGFVIDKFPISRPNLTFSTLTVSNMSPEDSSIYLCSVEESGTGGSAFFGQGTRLTVV.

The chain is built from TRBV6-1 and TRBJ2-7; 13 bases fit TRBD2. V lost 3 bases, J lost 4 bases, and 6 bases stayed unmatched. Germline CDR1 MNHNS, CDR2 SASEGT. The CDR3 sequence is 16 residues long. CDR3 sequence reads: CASSDPGTSGAYEQYF. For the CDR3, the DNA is TGTGCCAGCAGTGACCCTGGGACTAGCGGGGCGTACGAGCAGTACTTC.

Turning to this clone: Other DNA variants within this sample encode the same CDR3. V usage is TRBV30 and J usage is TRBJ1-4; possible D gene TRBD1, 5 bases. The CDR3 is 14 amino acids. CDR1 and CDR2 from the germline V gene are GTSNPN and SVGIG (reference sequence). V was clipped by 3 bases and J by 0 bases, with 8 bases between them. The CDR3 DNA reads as TGTGCCTGGAGCAGGGAAGCAACTAATGAAAAACTGTTTTTT. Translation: CAWSREATNEKLFF.

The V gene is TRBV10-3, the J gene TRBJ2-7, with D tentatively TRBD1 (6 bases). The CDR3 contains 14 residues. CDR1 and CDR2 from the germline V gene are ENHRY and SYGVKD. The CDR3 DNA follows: TGTGCAGCGCTCCAGGGGCCGGGTTCGGGCGAGCAGTACTTC. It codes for CAALQGPGSGEQYF.

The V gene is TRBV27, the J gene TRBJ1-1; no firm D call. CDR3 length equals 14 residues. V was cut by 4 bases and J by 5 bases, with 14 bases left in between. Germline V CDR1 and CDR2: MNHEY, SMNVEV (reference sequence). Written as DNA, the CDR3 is TGTGCCAGCAGTTCGGAGGTTGGCGGAACTGAAGCTTTCTTT. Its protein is CASSSEVGGTEAFF.

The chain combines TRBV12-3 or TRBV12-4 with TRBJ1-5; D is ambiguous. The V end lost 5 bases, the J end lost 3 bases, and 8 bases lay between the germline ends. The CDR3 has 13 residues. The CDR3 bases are TGTGCCAGCAGTCTACTTTTCAATCAGCCCCAGCATTTT. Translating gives CASSLLFNQPQHF.

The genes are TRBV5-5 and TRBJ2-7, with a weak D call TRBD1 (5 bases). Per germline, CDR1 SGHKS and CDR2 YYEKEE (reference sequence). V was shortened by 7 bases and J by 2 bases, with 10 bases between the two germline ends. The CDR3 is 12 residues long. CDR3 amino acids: CASGQGTYEQYF. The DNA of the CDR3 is TGTGCCAGCGGGCAGGGAACCTACGAGCAGTACTTC.